This is a list of T cell receptor beta chains from one sample in a study of neurological immune-mediated disorders. TCRdb passed the 5' RACE reads through MiXCR, listing each CDR3 protein once. The sample records some 54,000 distinct CDR3 sequences, around 10% being singletons. Material: PBMCs. The receptor source for this set is a male donor with HTLV-1-associated myelopathy (HAM/TSP). The CDR3 runs from the conserved cysteine through the conserved F or W. The order of the fields is D gene, J gene, V gene, CDR3 protein. The D gene is left open where the match is weak.

>TRBD1|TRBJ2-5|TRBV20-1
CSASDQGARETQYF
>TRBD1|TRBJ2-7|TRBV20-1
CSAASIPGTGASYEQYF
>TRBD1|TRBJ1-2|TRBV15
CATSPGGQGARNYGYTF
>-|TRBJ1-5|TRBV10-2
CASSELALLSNQPQHF
>TRBD2|TRBJ2-1|TRBV29-1
CSLWAGTRNEQFF
>-|TRBJ1-3|TRBV12-3/TRBV12-4
CASGQGSGNTIYF
>-|TRBJ2-4|TRBV12-3/TRBV12-4
CASTFNLGGIAKNIQYF
>-|TRBJ2-2|TRBV6-5
CASSRDTYTGELFF
>-|TRBJ1-1|TRBV6-6
CASSSLRANTEAFF
>-|TRBJ2-3|TRBV5-1
CASSLTQGLSTDTQYF
>-|TRBJ1-1|TRBV3-1
CASSQDMAGAYTEAFF
>-|TRBJ1-1|TRBV5-1
CASSSSTNTEAFF
>-|TRBJ2-1|TRBV11-3
CASSPTRYNEQFF